This TCR beta chain stems from a study of T cell repertoires in cytomegalovirus infection. About the research overall: Recently described HLA-C-restricted plus well-studied HLA-B-restricted CMV epitopes were used.

TCRdb reprocessed the reads via MiXCR and lists one record per CDR3 protein. The table lists approximately 310,000 distinct CDR3 sequences, 25% of them singletons. Study conclusions and caveats: Across the ex vivo response, the dominant clonotypes were HLA-C-restricted CMV-specific TCR beta clonotypes. Accumulated public TCR beta family frequency recognized individuals carrying CMV together with the relevant HLA.

Of note for this clonotype: Its antigen is not identified.

Germline CDR1 and CDR2: LNHDA and SQIVND (reference sequence). J was trimmed by 7 bases and V by 5 bases; bases with no gene match: 11. The CDR3 sequence is 16 residues long. The clonotype was recovered from a human donor in good health (CMV status not recorded). Some clones in this sample may be carry-over from other donors' samples. The sample here was cultured PBMCs, taken from culture after CMV antigen stimulation. The rearrangement joins TRBV19 to TRBJ2-3, with TRBD2 matching over 11 bases. The CDR3 nucleotides read TGTGCCAGTAGTCGGCTAGCGGGGGGCCTTGGATATACGCAGTATTTT. Translated, it gives CASSRLAGGLGYTQYF.